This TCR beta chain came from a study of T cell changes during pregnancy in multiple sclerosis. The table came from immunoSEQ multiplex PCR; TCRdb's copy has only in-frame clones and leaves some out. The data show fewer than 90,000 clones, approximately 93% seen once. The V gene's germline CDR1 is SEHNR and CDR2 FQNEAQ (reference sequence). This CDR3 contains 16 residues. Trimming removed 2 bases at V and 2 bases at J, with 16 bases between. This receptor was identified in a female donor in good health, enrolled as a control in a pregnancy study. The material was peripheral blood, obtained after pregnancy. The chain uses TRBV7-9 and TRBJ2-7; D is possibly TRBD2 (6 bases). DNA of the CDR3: TGTGCCAGCAGCTTAACCCCGAGCGGGCCAGCCTACGAGCAGTACTTC. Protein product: CASSLTPSGPAYEQYF.